The rows below give T cell receptor beta chains drawn from one sample of a study of T cell changes during pregnancy in multiple sclerosis. TCRdb's copy holds only in-frame clones and misses some; the assay was immunoSEQ multiplex PCR. The sample lists about 36,000 clones; around 93% were seen once. Sequencing used CD4+ T cells from peripheral blood mononuclear cells, obtained in the third trimester of pregnancy. The receptor source for this set is a female donor in good health, enrolled as a control in a pregnancy study. Each CDR3 is given with its conserved first and last residue. Each record gives: V gene, clone size, J gene, D gene, CDR3 DNA, CDR3 protein. D genes are given only for firm matches. Size is omitted from some rows. Given values are once, few, many or a class for expanded clones.

>TRBV10-3|.|TRBJ1-5|.
TGTGCCATCAGACCGACAAACGATCAGCCCCAGCATTTT
CAIRPTNDQPQHF
>TRBV11-2|.|TRBJ1-2|.
TGTGCCAGCAGCTTAGATCAACAGGGCAATGGCTACACCTTC
CASSLDQQGNGYTF
>TRBV5-1|.|TRBJ1-5|.
TGCGCCAGCAGCTTGGGCGGGCCCGGGCAGCCCCAGCATTTT
CASSLGGPGQPQHF
>TRBV7-3|.|TRBJ1-2|.
TGTGCCAGCAGCTTTCTGGGAGGAGGAGGCTACACCTTC
CASSFLGGGGYTF
>TRBV5-5|.|TRBJ2-7|.
TGTGCCAGCAGCTCCGCGACAGGACTCTACGAGCAGTACTTC
CASSSATGLYEQYF
>TRBV11-2|.|TRBJ1-5|TRBD1
TGTGCCAGCAGCCTGCAGGGGGCAAGCAATCAGCCCCAGCATTTT
CASSLQGASNQPQHF
>TRBV9|.|TRBJ1-1|.
TGTGCCAGCAGCCCATGGCCAGTCAGCGGGAACACTGAAGCTTTCTTT
CASSPWPVSGNTEAFF
>TRBV7-6|once|TRBJ2-5|.
TGTGCCAGCAGCTTTACAGGTTACCAAGAGACCCAGTACTTC
CASSFTGYQETQYF
>TRBV7-2|once|TRBJ1-3|TRBD1
TGTGCCAGCAGCTCTACAGGGGGCGTCTCTGGAAACACCATATATTTT
CASSSTGGVSGNTIYF
>TRBV25-1|.|TRBJ2-2|TRBD2
TGTGCCAGCAGTGAATTGGGGGGGACGAACACCGGGGAGCTGTTTTTT
CASSELGGTNTGELFF
>TRBV7-9|.|TRBJ1-1|TRBD1
TGTGCCAGCAGCTTACGGACAGGGGTGAACACTGAAGCTTTCTTT
CASSLRTGVNTEAFF
>TRBV4-3|.|TRBJ1-2|.
TGCGCCAGCAGCCAAGATGCGGGGGGGGCTGGATTCTATGGCTACACCTTC
CASSQDAGGAGFYGYTF
>TRBV30|.|TRBJ1-1|.
TGTGCCTGGGACAGGAGAAAAACTGAAGCTTTCTTT
CAWDRRKTEAFF
>TRBV6-1|.|TRBJ2-4|TRBD1
TGTGCCAGCAGTGAAGCAACAGACAGGGTGCAGTACTTC
CASSEATDRVQYF
>TRBV19|.|TRBJ2-2|.
TGTGCCAGTAGTTTCAGGGGATACACCGGGGAGCTGTTTTTT
CASSFRGYTGELFF
>TRBV4-3|.|TRBJ2-5|.
TGCGCCAGCAGCCAAGGCAGGGGACAAGAGACCCAGTACTTC
CASSQGRGQETQYF
>TRBV2|.|TRBJ2-1|TRBD2
TGTGCCAGCAGTGATTATTCTAGCGGGGGGGCCGCGTTCTTC
CASSDYSSGGAAFF
>TRBV7-6|.|TRBJ2-5|.
TGTGCCAGCAGCTCCGACTTGGAGACCCAGTACTTC
CASSSDLETQYF
>TRBV5-1|.|TRBJ2-7|.
TGCGCCAGCAGCTTGCAAGCAGGTTACGAGCAGTACTTC
CASSLQAGYEQYF
>TRBV28|once|TRBJ1-1|.
TGTGCCAGCAGTTTGTTACAGGTGAACACTGAAGCTTTCTTT
CASSLLQVNTEAFF
>TRBV28|.|TRBJ2-7|.
TGTGCCAGCAGTTTAAGCAACTCCTACGAGCAGTACTTC
CASSLSNSYEQYF